The 18 T cell receptor beta chains listed next were all sequenced from one sample in a study of PD-L1 blockade in urothelial cancer. Time point meaning: pretreatment peripheral blood. Assay used: immunoSEQ multiplex PCR; TCRdb lists only in-frame clones, some missing. This sample has some 38,000 clones; 85% occur once, and the top ten carry about 16%. The sample consisted of PBMCs, taken around atezolizumab (anti-PD-L1) treatment. These receptors were taken from an elderly man with urothelial cancer.

V gene TRBV4-3 combines with J gene TRBJ2-7, with 7 bases fitting TRBD2. V lost 3 bases to trimming and J lost 4 bases; unmatched junction nucleotides: 6. The CDR3 contains 14 residues. Germline-derived CDR1 and CDR2 are LGHNA and YSLEER. The CDR3 sequence is CASSQGGSEYEQYF. The CDR3 nucleotides read TGCGCCAGCAGCCAGGGGGGGAGTGAGTACGAGCAGTACTTC.

The chain employs TRBV6-6 and TRBJ1-2, with 7 bases that match TRBD1. The CDR3 is 14 residues long. J lost 5 bases, V lost 4 bases, and 7 bases had no gene match. Germline CDR1 and CDR2: MNHNY and SVGAGI (reference sequence). The CDR3 reads CASSSRQGGYGYTF. The CDR3 DNA reads TGTGCCAGCAGTTCCCGACAGGGTGGGTATGGCTACACCTTC.

V usage is TRBV7-8 and J usage is TRBJ2-1; the D gene is possibly TRBD2 (5 bases). The CDR3 has 14 residues. Trimming pared 3 bases from V and 5 bases from J, leaving 11 bases between. CDR1 is SGHVS, CDR2 FQNEAQ, per germline. Written as DNA, the CDR3 is TGTGCCAGCAGCTTGGTTTCGGGAAACAATGAGCAGTTCTTC. Its translation is CASSLVSGNNEQFF. Variable domain in full (rest from reference TRBV7-8 and TRBJ2-1): GAGVSQSPRYKVAKRGQDVALRCDPISGHVSLFWYQQALGQGPEFLTYFQNEAQLDKSGLPSDRFFAERPEGSVSTLKIQRTQQEDSAVYLCASSLVSGNNEQFFGPGTRLTVL.

The chain is built from TRBV5-4 and TRBJ2-5; D is perhaps TRBD2 (6 bases). The ends were cut back, 3 bases at V and 2 bases at J, with 17 bases in the middle. The CDR3 totals 16 residues. Per the germline V gene, CDR1 is SGHNT and CDR2 is YYREEE (reference sequence). For the CDR3, the DNA is TGTGCCAGCAGCTCGAGGGGACGGGGGAGACAAGAGACCCAGTACTTC. Translation gives CASSSRGRGRQETQYF.

The chain recombines TRBV29-1 with TRBJ2-3; tentatively, D is TRBD2 (6 bases). CDR3 size: 14 residues. V shed 6 bases and J shed 0 bases, with 13 bases lying between them. Looked up from germline, CDR1 is SQVTM and CDR2 is ANQGSEA. The CDR3 here is CSVGTGLSTDTQYF. In nucleotides, the CDR3 is TGCAGCGTCGGGACTGGGCTCAGCACAGATACGCAGTATTTT.

V usage is TRBV18 and J usage is TRBJ1-1; the match to TRBD1 covers 9 bases. In germline, CDR1 is KGHSH, CDR2 LQKENI. Trimming took 2 bases from V and 1 from J; bases not matched to a gene: 11. This CDR3 region has 18 residues. The CDR3 spells CASSPRDRAGSGNTEAFF. DNA of the CDR3: TGTGCCAGCTCACCAAGGGACAGGGCAGGGAGTGGGAACACTGAAGCTTTCTTT.

This chain uses TRBV7-9 with TRBJ2-1; 9 bases fit TRBD2. Germline V lookup: CDR1 SEHNR, CDR2 FQNEAQ (reference sequence). V gave up 3 bases and J gave up 10 bases; unmatched junction bases: 7. The CDR3 runs 14 residues. The DNA for the CDR3 is TGTGCCAGCAGCTTCGGCGGGAGGGTTATAGAGCAGTTCTTC. The encoded protein is CASSFGGRVIEQFF.

The V gene is TRBV28, the J gene TRBJ1-3; D possibly corresponds to TRBD1 (5 bases). The CDR3 is made up of 19 amino acids. Trimming took off 8 bases at V and 0 bases at J, with 26 bases between the two ends. Germline V gene lookup returns CDR1 MDHEN and CDR2 SYDVKM. The CDR3 DNA follows: TGTGCCAGCCCCCCCAGGGATTTCCTTGGGTTGAGCTCTGGAAACACCATATATTTT. This translates into CASPPRDFLGLSSGNTIYF.

The CDR3 coding sequence is TGTGCCAGCAGCTTGCACAGCTATAGCAATCAGCCCCAGCATTTT. Its protein is CASSLHSYSNQPQHF. The chain joins TRBV5-4 to TRBJ1-5; D gene uncertain. CDR3 length equals 15 residues. Trimming took 1 base from V and 0 from J, leaving 8 bases between them. CDR1 is SGHNT, CDR2 YYREEE, per germline (reference sequence).

This CDR3 is CASSPKDRGGTQYF. In nucleotides, the CDR3 is TGTGCCAGCAGCCCTAAGGACCGAGGGGGAACCCAGTACTTC. The genes are TRBV11-2 and TRBJ2-5, with TRBD1 as a possible D gene (6 bases). CDR1 and CDR2 from the germline V gene are SGHAT and FQNNGV. This CDR3 has 14 residues. V was clipped by 5 bases and J by 8 bases, with 18 bases between them.

This chain joins TRBV27 and TRBJ2-5; 9 nucleotides line up with TRBD1. Germline assignment: CDR1 MNHEY and CDR2 SMNVEV (reference sequence). V shed 1 base and J 5 bases; nucleotides not matched to a gene: 8. The CDR3 totals 16 residues. CDR3 nucleotides: TGTGCCAGCAGTTTATTTCCGGGACAGGGCTTCGAGACCCAGTACTTC. Protein product: CASSLFPGQGFETQYF.

The rearrangement links TRBV12-5 to TRBJ2-7; D may be TRBD2 (5 bases). Germline CDR1 and CDR2: LGHNT and FRNRAP. The CDR3 has 14 residues. The CDR3 DNA reads as TGTGCCAGGACTGGAGGAAATGGCTCCTACGAGCAGTACTTC. Encoded protein: CARTGGNGSYEQYF.

The V gene is TRBV5-5, the J gene TRBJ1-4, with 9 nucleotides matching TRBD1. This CDR3 contains 17 residues. J lost 0 bases, V lost 4 bases, and 7 bases had no gene match. Germline CDR1 is SGHKS and CDR2 is YYEKEE (reference sequence). This chain's CDR3 is CASSRGQGSATNEKLFF. In DNA form, the CDR3 reads TGTGCCAGCAGCCGGGGACAGGGTTCGGCAACTAATGAAAAACTGTTTTTT. Full variable domain (missing parts from reference TRBV5-5 and TRBJ1-4): DAGVTQSPTHLIKTRGQQVTLRCSPISGHKSVSWYQQVLGQGPQFIFQYYEKEERGRGNFPDRFSARQFPNYSSELNVNALLLGDSALYLCASSRGQGSATNEKLFFGSGTQLSVL.

The chain joins TRBV29-1 to TRBJ1-2, with TRBD1 matching 7 bases. This CDR3 is built from 15 residues. V was clipped by 5 bases and J by 2 bases; unmatched bases: 11. Germline V gene lookup returns CDR1 SQVTM and CDR2 ANQGSEA. In DNA form, the CDR3 reads TGCAGCGTTTCCCTAACAGGGGTATCCAACTATGGCTACACCTTC. Translated: CSVSLTGVSNYGYTF.

V gene TRBV5-4 combines with J gene TRBJ1-1; 7 nucleotides align to TRBD1. The junction had 2 bases not matched to a gene; V was cut back by 4 bases and J by 5 bases. Germline CDR1 SGHNT, CDR2 YYREEE (reference sequence). The CDR3 sequence is 12 residues long. The DNA for the CDR3 is TGTGCCAGCAGCATACAGGGGACTGAAGCTTTCTTT. Its translation is CASSIQGTEAFF.

The chain recombines TRBV6-1 with TRBJ2-3, with TRBD2 matching over 9 bases. Germline CDR1 is MNHNS and CDR2 is SASEGT. With 5 bases clipped from V and 6 bases from J, the junction kept 9 bases outside the gene matches. CDR3 length equals 15 residues. The CDR3 reads CASSRQREDGDTQYF. In DNA, the CDR3 is TGTGCCAGCAGTAGACAGCGGGAGGACGGGGATACGCAGTATTTT.

V is TRBV7-2 and J is TRBJ2-1; D call uncertain. CDR3 length equals 11 residues. Germline assignment: CDR1 SGHTA and CDR2 FQGNSA. The V and J ends lost 2 bases and 8 bases respectively, with 4 bases between them. The CDR3 bases are TGTGCCAGCAGCTTATTCGATGAGCAGTTCTTC. It yields the protein CASSLFDEQFF. Full variable domain (outside the CDR3, taken from reference TRBV7-2 and TRBJ2-1): GAGVSQSPSNKVTEKGKDVELRCDPISGHTALYWYRQSLGQGLEFLIYFQGNSAPDKSGLPSDRFSAERTGGSVSTLTIQRTQQEDSAVYLCASSLFDEQFFGPGTRLTVL.

This chain links TRBV4-1 with TRBJ1-2, with 9 bases fitting TRBD1. Looked up from germline, CDR1 is MGHRA and CDR2 is YSYEKL. The CDR3 totals 16 residues. Trimming removed 0 bases from V and 3 bases from J; junction bases left unmatched: 5. CDR3 nucleotides: TGCGCCAGCAGCCAAGATTTGGGACAGGGAGACTATGGCTACACCTTC. Protein sequence: CASSQDLGQGDYGYTF.